This entry concerns a single TCR beta chain. The target antigen is unknown. This record comes from a study of response to subunit inactivated influenza vaccine. Overall study results and limits: A suggestion made by the authors is that each seasonal influenza vaccination recruits few new T cells.

TCRdb fed the RT-PCR reads into MiXCR, producing one record per CDR3 protein. The data contain around 530,000 distinct CDR3 sequences, approximately 10% of them singletons. The CDR3 covers 16 residues. V was trimmed by 4 bases and J by 0 bases, leaving 17 bases between them. Germline CDR1 reads SGHRS; CDR2 reads YFSETQ. The genes are TRBV5-1 and TRBJ2-7, with TRBD2 as a possible D gene (6 bases). The sample here was PBMCs from blood, taken on the day of vaccination. This sequence was found in a man between 45 and 60 years old who received an inactivated influenza vaccine. The CDR3 region is CASSPGEAAYSYEQYF. The CDR3 nucleotides read TGCGCCAGCAGCCCCGGGGAGGCGGCATACTCCTACGAGCAGTACTTC.